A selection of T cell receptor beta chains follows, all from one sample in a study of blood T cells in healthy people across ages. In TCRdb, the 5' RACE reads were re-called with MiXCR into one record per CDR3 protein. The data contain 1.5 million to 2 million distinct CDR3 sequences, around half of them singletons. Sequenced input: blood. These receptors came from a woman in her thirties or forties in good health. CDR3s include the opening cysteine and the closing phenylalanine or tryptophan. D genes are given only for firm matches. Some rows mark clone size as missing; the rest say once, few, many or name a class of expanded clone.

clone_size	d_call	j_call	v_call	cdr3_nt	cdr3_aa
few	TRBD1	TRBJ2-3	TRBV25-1	TGTGCCAGCAGTATCGGGACAGGAAGGCAGTATTTT	CASSIGTGRQYF
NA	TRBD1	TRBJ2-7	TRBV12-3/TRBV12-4	TGTGCCAGCACCAAAGACAGGGGCCTTCCCTACGAGCAGTACTTC	CASTKDRGLPYEQYF
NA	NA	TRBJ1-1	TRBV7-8	TGTGCCAGCAGCCCATATAAAGAACTTACGAGCACTGAAGCTTTCTTT	CASSPYKELTSTEAFF
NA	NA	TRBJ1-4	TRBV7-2	TGTGCCAGCAGCTTACGGCGTAGACCGAGGGCAAAAAAACTGTTTTTT	CASSLRRRPRAKKLFF
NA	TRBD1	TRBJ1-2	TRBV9	TGTGCCAGCAGCGTAGAGACAGGGGGCATCGATGGCTACACCTTC	CASSVETGGIDGYTF
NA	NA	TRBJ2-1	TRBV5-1	TGCGCCAGCAGCCTGCGAACAGGGAAAAGTGGGAATGAGCAGTTCTTC	CASSLRTGKSGNEQFF
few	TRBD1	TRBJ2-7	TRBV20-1	TGCAGTGCTCCTGACAGGGGGGATTACAATGAGCAGTACTTC	CSAPDRGDYNEQYF
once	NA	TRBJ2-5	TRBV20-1	TGCAGTGCTAGACCGACTAGTTCCTACAATGAGCAGTACTTC	CSARPTSSYNEQYF
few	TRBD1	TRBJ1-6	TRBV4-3	TGCGCCAGCAGCCAACCCCGGACAGGGCGAATTCAGGGTTCACCCCTCCACTTT	CASSQPRTGRIQGSPLHF
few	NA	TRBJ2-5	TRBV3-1	TGTGCCAGCAGCCAAGATCTCAATACCAAAGAGACCCAGTACTTC	CASSQDLNTKETQYF
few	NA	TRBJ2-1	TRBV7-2	TGTGCCAGCAGCTTAGACAGAGCTCGCTCCTACAATGAGCAGTTCTTC	CASSLDRARSYNEQFF
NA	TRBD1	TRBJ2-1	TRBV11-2	TGTGCCAGCAGCCTAGACAGGGTTAGGGAGAATGAGCAGTTCTTC	CASSLDRVRENEQFF
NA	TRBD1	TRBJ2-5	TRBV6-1	TGTGCCGGCAGAGCCGGGACAGGGGCGAGTATTTCCCTCGGGACCCAGTACTTC	CAGRAGTGASISLGTQYF
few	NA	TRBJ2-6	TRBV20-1	TGCAGTGCCTCGGACCCCTGGGACTCTGGGGCCAACGTCCTGACTTTC	CSASDPWDSGANVLTF
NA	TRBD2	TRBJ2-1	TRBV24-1	TGTGCCACCGGTTCCAGCGGGGGGTCCGCCTACAATGAGCAGTTCTTC	CATGSSGGSAYNEQFF